Given below is one T cell receptor (beta chain) in context. The source of the sample is a study of blood T cell repertoires in COVID-19. As for the study in general: T cells, B-cell-depleted T cells, or PBMCs supplied cDNA or gDNA.

Measured with immunoSEQ multiplex PCR; TCRdb has only the in-frame clones, and not every one. The data contain roughly 140,000 clones, roughly nine tenths of them singletons. The sequence was obtained from a woman in her 70s with acute or convalescent COVID-19. Sequences were obtained from peripheral blood.

CDR3 sequence reads: CASSVGLPRDLAKNIQYF. DNA of the CDR3: TGTGCCAGCAGCGTGGGACTCCCCCGGGATCTAGCCAAAAACATTCAGTACTTC. This chain connects TRBV9 to TRBJ2-4, with a tentative D call TRBD2 (6 bases). The V gene lost 2 bases and the J gene lost 0 bases, with 18 bases spanning the gap. The CDR3 has 18 residues. The germline CDR1 and CDR2 sequences are SGDLS and YYNGEE.